These T cell receptor beta chains were read from a single sample in a study of T cells in Graves' hyperthyroidism and ophthalmopathy. TCRdb recomputed calls from the multiplex PCR reads with MiXCR, one row per CDR3 protein. The repertoire holds more than 300,000 distinct CDR3 sequences, with roughly 15% as singletons. Sequencing was carried out using blood. All receptors come from a woman aged 25 to 39 with Graves' hyperthyroidism that later progressed to Graves' ophthalmopathy. Both conserved end residues are trimmed from each CDR3. Fields, in order: V gene, CDR3 length, J gene, CDR3 protein.

TRBV28,9,TRBJ1-4,ASRTGEKLF
TRBV28,12,TRBJ1-6,ASSLQGANSPLH
TRBV5-1,12,TRBJ1-6,ASSLGEYNSPLH
TRBV28,15,TRBJ2-3,ASTTRMRDRGTDTQY
TRBV28,15,TRBJ2-2,ASTDPRGGGPSGELF
TRBV2,9,TRBJ1-5,ASRSDQPQH
TRBV2,12,TRBJ1-4,ASSADRGREKLF
TRBV6-1,11,TRBJ2-5,ASSSGLQETQY
TRBV7-9,14,TRBJ2-1,ASSLASRPNYNEQF
TRBV5-6,12,TRBJ2-7,ASNTLAENYEQY
TRBV14,13,TRBJ2-5,ASSQDAGVQETQY
TRBV11-2,13,TRBJ2-7,ASSLDLFGQYEQY
TRBV11-2,16,TRBJ2-3,ASSLLAGVDSSTDTQY
TRBV28,12,TRBJ2-5,ASARLAEKETQY
TRBV7-9,11,TRBJ1-5,ASSLEQGQPQH
TRBV27,13,TRBJ1-1,ASVRQGYRGTEAF
TRBV4-1,15,TRBJ1-2,ASSQVSKGPANYGYT
TRBV2,13,TRBJ1-5,ASRERTDSNQPQH
TRBV7-2,13,TRBJ2-1,ASSLGRGGRNEQF
TRBV12-3/TRBV12-4,9,TRBJ1-1,ASSSGYEAF
TRBV10-3,15,TRBJ2-1,AISEGGGVSSYNEQF
TRBV7-9,14,TRBJ1-1,ASNKPGQGLNTEAF